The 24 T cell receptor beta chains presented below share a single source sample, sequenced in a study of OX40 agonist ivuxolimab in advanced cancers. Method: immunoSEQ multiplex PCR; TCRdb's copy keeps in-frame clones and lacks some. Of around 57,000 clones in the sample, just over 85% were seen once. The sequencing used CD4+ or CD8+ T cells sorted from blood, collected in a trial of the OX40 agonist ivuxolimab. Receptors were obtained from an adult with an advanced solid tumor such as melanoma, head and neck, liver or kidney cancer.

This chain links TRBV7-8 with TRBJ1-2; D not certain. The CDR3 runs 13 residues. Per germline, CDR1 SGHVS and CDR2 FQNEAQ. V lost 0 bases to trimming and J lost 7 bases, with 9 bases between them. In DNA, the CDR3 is TGTGCCAGCAGCTTAGCGGCTCAAAGTGGCTACACCTTC. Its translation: CASSLAAQSGYTF.

CDR3 in amino acids: CASSSNRLYSYNEQFF. CDR3 nucleotide sequence: TGTGCCAGCAGTTCAAACAGGCTCTACTCCTACAATGAGCAGTTCTTC. The gene calls are TRBV5-5 and TRBJ2-1; perhaps TRBD1 as D (5 bases). The ends were cut back, 5 bases at V and 0 bases at J, with 15 bases in the middle. This CDR3 region has 16 residues. CDR1 SGHKS and CDR2 YYEKEE come from the germline V gene (reference sequence).

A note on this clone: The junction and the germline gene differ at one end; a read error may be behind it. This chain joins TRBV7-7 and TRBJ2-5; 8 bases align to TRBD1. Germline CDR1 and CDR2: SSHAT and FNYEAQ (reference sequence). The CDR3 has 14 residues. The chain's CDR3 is CASSLRTGWETQYF. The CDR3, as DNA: TGTGCTAGCAGCCTGAGGACAGGGTGGGAGACCCAGTACTTC.

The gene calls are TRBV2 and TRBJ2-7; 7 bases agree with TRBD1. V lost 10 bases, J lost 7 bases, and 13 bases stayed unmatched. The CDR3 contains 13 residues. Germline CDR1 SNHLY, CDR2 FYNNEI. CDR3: CATHANRGREQYF. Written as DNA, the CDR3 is TGTGCCACCCATGCAAATAGGGGGCGGGAGCAGTACTTC. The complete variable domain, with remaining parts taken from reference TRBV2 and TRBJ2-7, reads EPEVTQTPSHQVTQMGQEVILRCVPISNHLYFYWYRQILGQKVEFLVSFYNNEISEKSEIFDDQFSVERPDGSNFTLKIRSTKLEDSAMYFCATHANRGREQYFGPGTRLTVT.

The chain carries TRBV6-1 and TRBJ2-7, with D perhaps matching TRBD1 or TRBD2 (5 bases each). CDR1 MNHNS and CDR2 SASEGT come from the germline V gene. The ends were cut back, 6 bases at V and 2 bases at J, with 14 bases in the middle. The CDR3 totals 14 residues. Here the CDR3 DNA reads TGTGCCAGCAGAACCGGGACGCCGCCCTACGAGCAGTACTTC. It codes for CASRTGTPPYEQYF.

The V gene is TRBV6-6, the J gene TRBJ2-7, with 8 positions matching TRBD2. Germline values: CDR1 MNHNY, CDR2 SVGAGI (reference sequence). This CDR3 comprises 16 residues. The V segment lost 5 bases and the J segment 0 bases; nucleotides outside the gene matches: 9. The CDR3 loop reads CASSGEGGRSSYEQYF. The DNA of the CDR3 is TGTGCCAGCAGTGGCGAGGGCGGGAGGAGCTCCTACGAGCAGTACTTC.

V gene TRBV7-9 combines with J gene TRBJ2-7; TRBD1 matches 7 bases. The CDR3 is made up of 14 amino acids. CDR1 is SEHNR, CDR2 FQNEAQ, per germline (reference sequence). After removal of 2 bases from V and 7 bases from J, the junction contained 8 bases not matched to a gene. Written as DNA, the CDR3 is TGTGCCAGCAGCTTACGGACAGGAGAAGAAGAGCAGTACTTC. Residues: CASSLRTGEEEQYF. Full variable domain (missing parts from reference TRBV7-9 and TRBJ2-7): DTGVSQNPRHKITKRGQNVTFRCDPISEHNRLYWYRQTLGQGPEFLTYFQNEAQLEKSRLLSDRFSAERPKGSFSTLEIQRTEQGDSAMYLCASSLRTGEEEQYFGPGTRLTVT.

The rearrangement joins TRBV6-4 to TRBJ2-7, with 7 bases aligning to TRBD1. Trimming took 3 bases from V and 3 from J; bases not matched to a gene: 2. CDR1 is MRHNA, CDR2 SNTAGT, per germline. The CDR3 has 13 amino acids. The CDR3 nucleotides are TGTGCCAGCAGTGAAGACAGGGACTACGAGCAGTACTTC. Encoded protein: CASSEDRDYEQYF.

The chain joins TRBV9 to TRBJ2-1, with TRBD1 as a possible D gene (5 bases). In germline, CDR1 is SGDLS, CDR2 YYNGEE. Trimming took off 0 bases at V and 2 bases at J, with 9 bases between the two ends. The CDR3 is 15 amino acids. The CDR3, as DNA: TGTGCCAGCAGCGTAGCGCAGGGCCCCTACAATGAGCAGTTCTTC. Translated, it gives CASSVAQGPYNEQFF. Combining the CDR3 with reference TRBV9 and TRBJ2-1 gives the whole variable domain DSGVTQTPKHLITATGQRVTLRCSPRSGDLSVYWYQQSLDQGLQFLIQYYNGEERAKGNILERFSAQQFPDLHSELNLSSLELGDSALYFCASSVAQGPYNEQFFGPGTRLTVL.

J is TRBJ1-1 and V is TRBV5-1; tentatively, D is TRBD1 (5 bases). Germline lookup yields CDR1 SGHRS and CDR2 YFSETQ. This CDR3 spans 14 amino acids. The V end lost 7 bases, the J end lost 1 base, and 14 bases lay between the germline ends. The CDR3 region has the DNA TGCGCCAGCTACGACGAGACAGAGAACACTGAAGCTTTCTTT. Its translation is CASYDETENTEAFF.

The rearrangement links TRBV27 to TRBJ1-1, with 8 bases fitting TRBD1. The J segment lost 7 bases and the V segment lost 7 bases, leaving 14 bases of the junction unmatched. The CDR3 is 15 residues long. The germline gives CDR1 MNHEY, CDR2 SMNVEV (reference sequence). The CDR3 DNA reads TGTGCCAGCACGCCCGGCCAGGGGGCTTGGGGTGAAGCTTTCTTT. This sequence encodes CASTPGQGAWGEAFF.

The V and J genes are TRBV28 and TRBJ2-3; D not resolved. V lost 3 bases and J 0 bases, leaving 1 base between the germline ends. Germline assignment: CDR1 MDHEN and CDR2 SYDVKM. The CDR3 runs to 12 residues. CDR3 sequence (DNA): TGTGCCAGCAGTTTGAGCACAGATACGCAGTATTTT. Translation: CASSLSTDTQYF.

In DNA, the CDR3 is TGTGCCAGCAGGGACAGGGTCTACGAGCAGTACTTC. It codes for CASRDRVYEQYF. V usage is TRBV2 and J usage is TRBJ2-7, with 8 nucleotides matching TRBD1. There are 12 residues in the CDR3. The V gene end was trimmed by 6 bases and the J gene end by 3 bases; junction bases not matched to a gene: 1. The V gene's germline CDR1 is SNHLY and CDR2 FYNNEI.

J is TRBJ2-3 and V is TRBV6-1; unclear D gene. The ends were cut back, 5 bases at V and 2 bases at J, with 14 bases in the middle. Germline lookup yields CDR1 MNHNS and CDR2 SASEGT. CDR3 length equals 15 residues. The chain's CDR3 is CASSRSQLFTDTQYF. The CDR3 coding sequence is TGTGCCAGCAGTCGATCCCAGCTCTTCACAGATACGCAGTATTTT.

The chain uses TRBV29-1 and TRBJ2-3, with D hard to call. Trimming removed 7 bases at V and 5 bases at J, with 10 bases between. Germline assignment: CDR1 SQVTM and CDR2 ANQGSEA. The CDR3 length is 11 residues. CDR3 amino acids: CSGRTVDTQYF. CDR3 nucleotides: TGCAGCGGAAGGACGGTAGATACGCAGTATTTT.

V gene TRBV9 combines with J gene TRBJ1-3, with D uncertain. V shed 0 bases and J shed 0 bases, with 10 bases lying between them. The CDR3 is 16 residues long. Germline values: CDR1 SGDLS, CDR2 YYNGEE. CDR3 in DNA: TGTGCCAGCAGCGTAGAGGGTCAGATCTCTGGAAACACCATATATTTT. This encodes CASSVEGQISGNTIYF.

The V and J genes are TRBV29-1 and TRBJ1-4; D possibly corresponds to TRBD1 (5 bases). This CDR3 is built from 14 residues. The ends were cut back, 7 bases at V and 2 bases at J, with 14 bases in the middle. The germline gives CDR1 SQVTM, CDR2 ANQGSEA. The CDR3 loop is CSARPGTTNEKLFF. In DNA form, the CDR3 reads TGCAGCGCTAGGCCGGGGACCACTAATGAAAAACTGTTTTTT.

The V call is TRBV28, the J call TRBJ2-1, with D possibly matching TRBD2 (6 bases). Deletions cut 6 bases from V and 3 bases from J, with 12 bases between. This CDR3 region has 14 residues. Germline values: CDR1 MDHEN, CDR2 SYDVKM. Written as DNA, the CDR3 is TGTGCCAGCAGATTGGCGGGGAACTACAATGAGCAGTTCTTC. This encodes CASRLAGNYNEQFF.

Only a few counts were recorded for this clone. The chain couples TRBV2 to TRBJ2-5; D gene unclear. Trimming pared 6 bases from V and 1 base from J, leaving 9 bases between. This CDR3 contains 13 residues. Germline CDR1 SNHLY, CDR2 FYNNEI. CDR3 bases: TGTGCCAGCAGCAGGAATACCCAAGAGACCCAGTACTTC. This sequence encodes CASSRNTQETQYF.

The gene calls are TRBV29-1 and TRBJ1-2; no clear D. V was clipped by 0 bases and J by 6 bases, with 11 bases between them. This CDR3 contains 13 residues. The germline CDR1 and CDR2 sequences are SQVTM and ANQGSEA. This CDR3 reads CSVEDLGRNGYTF. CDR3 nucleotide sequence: TGCAGCGTTGAAGATCTGGGGAGGAATGGCTACACCTTC.

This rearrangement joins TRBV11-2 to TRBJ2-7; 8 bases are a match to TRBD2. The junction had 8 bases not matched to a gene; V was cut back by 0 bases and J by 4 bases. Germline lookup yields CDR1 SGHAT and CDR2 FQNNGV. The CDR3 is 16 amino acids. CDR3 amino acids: CASSLDRGTRVYEQYF. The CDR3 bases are TGTGCCAGCAGCTTAGACCGAGGGACTAGGGTTTACGAGCAGTACTTC.

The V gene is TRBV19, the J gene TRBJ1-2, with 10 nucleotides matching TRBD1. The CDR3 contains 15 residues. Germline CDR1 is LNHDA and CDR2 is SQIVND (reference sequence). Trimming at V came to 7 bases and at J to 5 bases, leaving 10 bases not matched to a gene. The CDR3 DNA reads TGTGCCAGTACCGACGACAGGGGGCGAGATTATGGCTACACCTTC. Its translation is CASTDDRGRDYGYTF.

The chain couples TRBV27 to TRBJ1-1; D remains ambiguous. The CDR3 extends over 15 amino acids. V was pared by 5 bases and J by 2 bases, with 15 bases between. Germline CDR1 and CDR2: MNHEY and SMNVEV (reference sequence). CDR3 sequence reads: CASSPKLHFNTEAFF. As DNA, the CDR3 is TGTGCCAGCAGTCCCAAACTACACTTCAACACTGAAGCTTTCTTT.

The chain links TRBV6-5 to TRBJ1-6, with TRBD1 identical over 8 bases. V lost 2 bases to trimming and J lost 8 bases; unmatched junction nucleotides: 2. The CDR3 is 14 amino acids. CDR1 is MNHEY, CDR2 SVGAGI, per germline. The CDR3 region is CASSYVTGDSPLHF. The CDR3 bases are TGTGCCAGCAGTTACGTGACAGGGGATTCACCCCTCCACTTT.